This is a list of T cell receptor beta chains from one sample in a study of shared clonotypes between healthy human individuals. Some clones are missing from TCRdb's copy, which holds only in-frame ones; the method was immunoSEQ multiplex PCR. The sample has about 470,000 clones, roughly 77% seen once; the top ten hold about 13%. Material for sequencing was PBMCs. The receptors derive from a woman aged 40 to 50 in good health. Some clones in this sample may be carry-over from other donors' samples. CDR3s include the opening cysteine and the closing phenylalanine or tryptophan. A D gene is named only where the DNA matches it firmly. Clone size is not always given. Where it is, it says once, few, many or a class for expanded clones.

CDR3nt: TGTGCCAGCTCACCGGGGGCCCCCCTTGAAGCTTTCTTT; CDR3aa: CASSPGAPLEAFF; len: 13; j_gene: TRBJ1-1; abundance: NA; d_gene: NA; v_gene: TRBV18
CDR3nt: TGTGCCAGCAGCGCCGAAGGACTAGTTTACAATGAGCAGTTCTTC; CDR3aa: CASSAEGLVYNEQFF; len: 15; j_gene: TRBJ2-1; abundance: NA; d_gene: TRBD2; v_gene: TRBV9
CDR3nt: TGTGCCAGCAGCTTAGGTCGGGGGGCCATCTATGGCTACACCTTC; CDR3aa: CASSLGRGAIYGYTF; len: 15; j_gene: TRBJ1-2; abundance: NA; d_gene: NA; v_gene: TRBV7-8
CDR3nt: TGTGCCAGCAGCCCTAAACCGGGGGGAATCTACGAGCAGTACTTC; CDR3aa: CASSPKPGGIYEQYF; len: 15; j_gene: TRBJ2-7; abundance: NA; d_gene: TRBD2; v_gene: TRBV9
CDR3nt: TGTGCCAGCAGCTTATACGCCGGGGCGCGGTACGAGCAGTACTTC; CDR3aa: CASSLYAGARYEQYF; len: 15; j_gene: TRBJ2-7; abundance: NA; d_gene: NA; v_gene: TRBV11-2
CDR3nt: TGTGCCAGCAGCCCCCTGCATAACACTGAAGCTTTCTTT; CDR3aa: CASSPLHNTEAFF; len: 13; j_gene: TRBJ1-1; abundance: NA; d_gene: NA; v_gene: TRBV7-9
CDR3nt: TGTGCCAGCAGGGGGACAGGGGGTAACGAGCAGTACTTC; CDR3aa: CASRGTGGNEQYF; len: 13; j_gene: TRBJ2-7; abundance: NA; d_gene: TRBD1; v_gene: TRBV6-5
CDR3nt: TGCGCCAGCGGATTGGGCGGAAATACATACAATGAGCAGTTCTTC; CDR3aa: CASGLGGNTYNEQFF; len: 15; j_gene: TRBJ2-1; abundance: NA; d_gene: NA; v_gene: TRBV5-1
CDR3nt: TGCGCCAGCAGCCAAGCTTCAGGGGGCAATCAGCCCCAGCATTTT; CDR3aa: CASSQASGGNQPQHF; len: 15; j_gene: TRBJ1-5; abundance: NA; d_gene: NA; v_gene: TRBV4-1
CDR3nt: TGTGCCAGCGGGGGATGGGATTCAACTAATGAAAAACTGTTTTTT; CDR3aa: CASGGWDSTNEKLFF; len: 15; j_gene: TRBJ1-4; abundance: NA; d_gene: NA; v_gene: TRBV28
CDR3nt: TGTGCCAGCAGTGGACAATTTTCTGGCTACACCTTC; CDR3aa: CASSGQFSGYTF; len: 12; j_gene: TRBJ1-2; abundance: NA; d_gene: NA; v_gene: TRBV28
CDR3nt: TGTGCCAGCATCCGGGAGAGCACCGGGGAGCTGTTTTTT; CDR3aa: CASIRESTGELFF; len: 13; j_gene: TRBJ2-2; abundance: NA; d_gene: NA; v_gene: TRBV28
CDR3nt: TGTGCCAGCGTGCGAGCGGGAACGAACACCGGGGAGCTGTTTTTT; CDR3aa: CASVRAGTNTGELFF; len: 15; j_gene: TRBJ2-2; abundance: NA; d_gene: TRBD2; v_gene: TRBV7-9
CDR3nt: TGTGCCAGCAGTGCCACCCTGGGGGACAGGGTATTTGGCTACACCTTC; CDR3aa: CASSATLGDRVFGYTF; len: 16; j_gene: TRBJ1-2; abundance: NA; d_gene: TRBD1; v_gene: TRBV6-1
CDR3nt: TGTGCCAGCAGGGGGACTAGCGGGGGTAGCACAGATACGCAGTATTTT; CDR3aa: CASRGTSGGSTDTQYF; len: 16; j_gene: TRBJ2-3; abundance: NA; d_gene: TRBD2; v_gene: TRBV2
CDR3nt: TGTGCCAGCAGTGAATCCCTAAAACTGTTTTTT; CDR3aa: CASSESLKLFF; len: 11; j_gene: TRBJ1-4; abundance: once; d_gene: NA; v_gene: TRBV2
CDR3nt: TGTGCCAGCGCAGCGGCTATAAGCACAGATACGCAGTATTTT; CDR3aa: CASAAAISTDTQYF; len: 14; j_gene: TRBJ2-3; abundance: NA; d_gene: NA; v_gene: TRBV7-9
CDR3nt: TGTGCCATCAGGAGGACTAGCGCCAACACCGGGGAGCTGTTTTTT; CDR3aa: CAIRRTSANTGELFF; len: 15; j_gene: TRBJ2-2; abundance: NA; d_gene: TRBD2; v_gene: TRBV10-3
CDR3nt: TGTGCCAGCAGTCGGGACCTCCACTCTGGAAACACCATATATTTT; CDR3aa: CASSRDLHSGNTIYF; len: 15; j_gene: TRBJ1-3; abundance: NA; d_gene: NA; v_gene: TRBV6-5
CDR3nt: TGTGCCAGCAGTGCTCGACTAGCGGGAGTGCAAAATGAGCAGTTCTTC; CDR3aa: CASSARLAGVQNEQFF; len: 16; j_gene: TRBJ2-1; abundance: NA; d_gene: TRBD2; v_gene: TRBV28
CDR3nt: TGTGCCAGCAGTTACGGGCCGATCTATGGCTACACCTTC; CDR3aa: CASSYGPIYGYTF; len: 13; j_gene: TRBJ1-2; abundance: NA; d_gene: NA; v_gene: TRBV6-6
CDR3nt: TGTGCTAGCAGCTTAGTTAGCGGGACCGACAATGAGCAGCTCTTC; CDR3aa: CASSLVSGTDNEQLF; len: 15; j_gene: TRBJ2-1; abundance: NA; d_gene: TRBD2; v_gene: TRBV7-7
CDR3nt: TGTGCCAGCAGCTTAAGCCCAGGACCCTATGAGACCCAGTACTTC; CDR3aa: CASSLSPGPYETQYF; len: 15; j_gene: TRBJ2-5; abundance: NA; d_gene: NA; v_gene: TRBV7-3
CDR3nt: TGTGCCAGCAGCGTAGGGCCCTCCCCCGACTACGAGCAGTACTTC; CDR3aa: CASSVGPSPDYEQYF; len: 15; j_gene: TRBJ2-7; abundance: NA; d_gene: NA; v_gene: TRBV9
CDR3nt: TGTGCCAGCATCCCTATCATTGGTTCACCCCTCCACTTT; CDR3aa: CASIPIIGSPLHF; len: 13; j_gene: TRBJ1-6; abundance: few; d_gene: NA; v_gene: TRBV2
CDR3nt: TGTGCCAGCTCACCACGGGTATTTCCCGCCGGCGACGAGCAGTGCTTC; CDR3aa: CASSPRVFPAGDEQCF; len: 16; j_gene: TRBJ2-7; abundance: NA; d_gene: NA; v_gene: TRBV18
CDR3nt: TGCGCCAGCAGCTCGGGCGACAGGGGTTCCGGGGAGCTGTTTTTT; CDR3aa: CASSSGDRGSGELFF; len: 15; j_gene: TRBJ2-2; abundance: NA; d_gene: TRBD1; v_gene: TRBV5-1
CDR3nt: TGTGCCAGTAGTATAAGAGGGGGGGACACTGAAGCTTTCTTT; CDR3aa: CASSIRGGDTEAFF; len: 14; j_gene: TRBJ1-1; abundance: NA; d_gene: NA; v_gene: TRBV19
CDR3nt: TGTGCCAGCAGCGACCCGGAGGGCTACACCTTC; CDR3aa: CASSDPEGYTF; len: 11; j_gene: TRBJ1-2; abundance: NA; d_gene: NA; v_gene: TRBV28
CDR3nt: TGTGCCAGCACTCGACAGGGGGCGTTTGGGGCCAACGTCCTGACTTTC; CDR3aa: CASTRQGAFGANVLTF; len: 16; j_gene: TRBJ2-6; abundance: NA; d_gene: TRBD1; v_gene: TRBV28
CDR3nt: TGTGCCAGTAGGATGGACAGGAGTAGCACAGATACGCAGTATTTT; CDR3aa: CASRMDRSSTDTQYF; len: 15; j_gene: TRBJ2-3; abundance: NA; d_gene: TRBD1; v_gene: TRBV19
CDR3nt: TGTGCCAGCAGCCAATCGGGGCTCCGGGGTACGCAGTATTTT; CDR3aa: CASSQSGLRGTQYF; len: 14; j_gene: TRBJ2-3; abundance: NA; d_gene: NA; v_gene: TRBV7-2
CDR3nt: TGCGCCAGCAGCTTGGCCGGTGCTAGCAACAATGAGCAGTTCTTC; CDR3aa: CASSLAGASNNEQFF; len: 15; j_gene: TRBJ2-1; abundance: NA; d_gene: NA; v_gene: TRBV5-1
CDR3nt: TGTGCCAGCGGGGAGGGCGGGACAGGAGTCCCAACTAATGAAAAACTGTTTTTT; CDR3aa: CASGEGGTGVPTNEKLFF; len: 18; j_gene: TRBJ1-4; abundance: NA; d_gene: TRBD1; v_gene: TRBV28
CDR3nt: TGTGCCAGTAGTATCGACCCCGCAGATACGCAGTATTTT; CDR3aa: CASSIDPADTQYF; len: 13; j_gene: TRBJ2-3; abundance: NA; d_gene: NA; v_gene: TRBV19